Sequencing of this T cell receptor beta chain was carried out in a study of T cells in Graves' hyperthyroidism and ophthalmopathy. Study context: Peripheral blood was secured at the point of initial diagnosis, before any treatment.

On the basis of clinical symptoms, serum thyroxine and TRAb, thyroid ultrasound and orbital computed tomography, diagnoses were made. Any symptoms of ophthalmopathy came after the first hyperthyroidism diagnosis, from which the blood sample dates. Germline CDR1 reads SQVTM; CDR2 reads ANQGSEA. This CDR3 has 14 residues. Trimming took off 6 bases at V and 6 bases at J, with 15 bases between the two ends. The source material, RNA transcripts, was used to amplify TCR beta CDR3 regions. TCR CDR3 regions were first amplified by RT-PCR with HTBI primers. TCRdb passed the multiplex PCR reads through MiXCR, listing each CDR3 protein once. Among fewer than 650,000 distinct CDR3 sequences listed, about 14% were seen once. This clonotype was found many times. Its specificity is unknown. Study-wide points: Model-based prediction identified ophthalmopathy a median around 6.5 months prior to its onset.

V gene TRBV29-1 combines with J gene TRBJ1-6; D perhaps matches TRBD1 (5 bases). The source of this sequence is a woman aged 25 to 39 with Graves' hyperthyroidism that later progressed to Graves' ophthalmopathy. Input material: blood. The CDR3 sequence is CSVREVGGNSPLHF. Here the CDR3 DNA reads TGCAGCGTACGGGAGGTGGGGGGTAATTCACCCCTCCACTTT.